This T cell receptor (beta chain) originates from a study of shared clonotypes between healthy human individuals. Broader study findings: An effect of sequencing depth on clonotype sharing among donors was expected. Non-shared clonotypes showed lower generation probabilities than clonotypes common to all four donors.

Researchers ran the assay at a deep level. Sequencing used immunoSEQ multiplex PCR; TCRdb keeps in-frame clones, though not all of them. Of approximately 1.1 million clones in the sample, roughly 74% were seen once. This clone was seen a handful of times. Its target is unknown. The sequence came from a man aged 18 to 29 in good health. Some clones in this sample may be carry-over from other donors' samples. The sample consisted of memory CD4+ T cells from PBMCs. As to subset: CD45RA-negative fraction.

CDR3 DNA sequence: TGTGCCAGTCATTTGGGCGGCTTGGGCCAGCCCCAGCATTTT. Encoded protein: CASHLGGLGQPQHF. The chain couples TRBV5-8 to TRBJ1-5; D unresolved. The CDR3 is made up of 14 amino acids. CDR1 SGHTS and CDR2 YDEGEE come from the germline V gene. Between the trimmed V and J ends, which lost 8 bases and 7 bases, there was a span of 19 bases.